Below, one TCR beta chain is given with its context. The sample belongs to a study of T cells in Graves' hyperthyroidism and ophthalmopathy. RNA transcripts served as the template for amplifying TCR beta CDR3 regions. Researchers ran a first-round RT-PCR on the TCR CDR3 using the HTBI primer set. TCRdb re-called the multiplex PCR reads with MiXCR, one entry per CDR3 protein. The sample carries about 600,000 distinct CDR3 sequences, approximately 15% recorded once. Germline values: CDR1 SGHDN, CDR2 FVKESK. V dropped 1 base and J dropped 5 bases, with 8 bases sitting between them. This CDR3 region has 13 residues.

V usage is TRBV14 and J usage is TRBJ1-1, with unresolved D. This TCR was recovered from a woman aged 40-49 years with Graves' ophthalmopathy. Input material: blood. The CDR3 sequence: CASSQVGLTEAFF. For the CDR3, the DNA is TGTGCCAGCAGCCAAGTTGGGCTTACTGAAGCTTTCTTT. The full variable domain, with the rest looked up from reference TRBV14 and TRBJ1-1, is EAGVTQFPSHSVIEKGQTVTLRCDPISGHDNLYWYRRVMGKEIKFLLHFVKESKQDESGMPNNRFLAERTGGTYSTLKVQPAELEDSGVYFCASSQVGLTEAFFGQGTRLTVV.